This T cell receptor (beta chain) was observed in a study of T-cell reconstitution after alpha-beta-depleted transplantation in children. The V end was cut by 3 bases, the J end by 1 base, with 9 bases between. This CDR3 comprises 13 residues. The V gene's germline CDR1 is GTSNPN and CDR2 SVGIG (reference sequence). Unique molecular identifiers were incorporated when the TCRbeta library was constructed. One entry per CDR3 protein, called by TCRdb with MiXCR from the PCR reads. The repertoire consists of 450,000 to 500,000 distinct CDR3 sequences, with 9.5% to 15% occurring once and the leading ten covering more than 5.5%. The table lists this clonotype with a few counts.

This sample comprised PBMCs from the stem cell graft donor, obtained from the stem cell graft. This TCR was sampled from a human donor who donated a stem cell graft to a child with combined immunodeficiency. This chain connects TRBV30 to TRBJ2-5; D is unclear. DNA of the CDR3: TGTGCCTGGAGGGGGAAGGGCCAAGAGACCCAGTACTTC. Translating it yields CAWRGKGQETQYF.